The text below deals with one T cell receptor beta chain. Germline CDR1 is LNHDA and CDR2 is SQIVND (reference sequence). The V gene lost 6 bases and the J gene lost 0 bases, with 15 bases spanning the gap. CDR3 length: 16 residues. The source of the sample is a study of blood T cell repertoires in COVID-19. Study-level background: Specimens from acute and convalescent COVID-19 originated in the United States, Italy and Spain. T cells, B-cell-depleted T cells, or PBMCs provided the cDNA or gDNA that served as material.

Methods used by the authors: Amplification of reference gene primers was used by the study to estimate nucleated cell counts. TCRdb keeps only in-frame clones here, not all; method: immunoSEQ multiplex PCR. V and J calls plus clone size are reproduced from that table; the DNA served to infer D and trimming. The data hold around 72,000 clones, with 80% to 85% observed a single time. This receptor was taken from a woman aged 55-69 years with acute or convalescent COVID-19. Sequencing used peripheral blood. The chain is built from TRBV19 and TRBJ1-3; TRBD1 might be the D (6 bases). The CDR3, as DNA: TGTGCCAGTAGCACCCACAGGGATAGCTCTGGAAACACCATATATTTT. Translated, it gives CASSTHRDSSGNTIYF.